These 22 T cell receptor beta chains share one sample of origin, sequenced in a study of tumor-infiltrating lymphocytes in primary liver carcinoma. A constant-region primer served to make TCR beta cDNA from about 500 ng total RNA. Each TCR beta library was derived from three nested multiplex PCR rounds that employed slightly modified ARM-PCR. Researchers ran the first two PCR rounds for roughly 11 cycles each with TRBV1-TRBV30 forward primers and a C-beta reverse primer. TCRdb called the multiplex PCR reads again in MiXCR, with one record for every CDR3 protein. The data show about 96,000 distinct CDR3 sequences, 65% to 70% seen once. From unsorted bulk tissue weighing about 20-32 mg, DNA and RNA were co-extracted. Sequencing input: tumor-adjacent normal liver tissue. These receptors were obtained from a man aged 40-49 years with primary liver carcinoma and hepatitis B virus infection.

This chain links TRBV5-4 with TRBJ2-5; TRBD2 matches 9 bases. This CDR3 has 14 residues. Germline lookup yields CDR1 SGHNT and CDR2 YYREEE (reference sequence). CDR3: CTGSGGSEWETQYF. The DNA of the CDR3 is TGTACCGGCAGCGGGGGGTCAGAATGGGAGACCCAGTACTTC.

With regard to this clonotype: The conserved closing phenylalanine or tryptophan is absent in this CDR3, likely reflecting a read error. Because the CDR3's place on the DNA is in doubt, the DNA is left out and the CDR3 is given as listed by TCRdb. The chain employs TRBV12-3 or TRBV12-4 and TRBJ1-1. The CDR3 is 13 residues long, ends included. The CDR3: CASSVTGLTEGFS.

For this clonotype: Given the absence of the conserved phenylalanine or tryptophan at the CDR3 end, a read error is likely. The V and J genes are TRBV11-2 and TRBJ2-4, with D perhaps matching TRBD1 (6 bases). This CDR3 is 14 amino acids long. From germline, CDR1 is SGHAT and CDR2 FQNNGV. This CDR3 reads CASSSLSGAAVQYL. The CDR3 nucleotides are TGTGCTAGCAGCTCCCTGTCAGGGGCCGCGGTACAGTACCTC.

A word on this clonotype: Relative to the germline gene, one junction end is altered; a read error may explain this. J is TRBJ2-7 and V is TRBV11-2; D uncertain. Looked up from germline, CDR1 is SGHAT and CDR2 is FQNNGV. This CDR3 is built from 15 residues. CDR3 sequence reads: CANSTAPGPGYEQYF. The CDR3 DNA follows: TGTGCCAACAGCACGGCACCGGGTCCAGGCTACGAGCAGTACTTC. Looking up the rest from reference TRBV11-2 and TRBJ2-7 gives the full variable domain: EAGVAQSPRYKIIEKRQSVAFWCNPISGHATLYWYQQILGQGPKLLIQFQNNGVVDDSQLPKDRFSAERLKGVDSTLKIQPAKLEDSAVYLCANSTAPGPGYEQYFGPGTRLTVT.

V usage is TRBV28 and J usage is TRBJ1-2; TRBD1 matches 9 bases. From germline, CDR1 is MDHEN and CDR2 SYDVKM. The CDR3 covers 17 residues. With 6 bases clipped from V and 4 bases from J, the junction kept 15 bases outside the gene matches. The CDR3 here is CASRSITGGGKVYGYTF. The CDR3 DNA follows: TGTGCCAGCAGGTCCATTACAGGGGGCGGAAAGGTCTATGGCTACACCTTC.

The chain recombines TRBV11-2 with TRBJ2-5; D remains unclear. Germline V gives CDR1 SGHAT, CDR2 FQNNGV. The CDR3 is made up of 16 amino acids. V gave up 1 base and J gave up 2 bases, with 14 bases separating them. The CDR3 DNA sequence: TGTGCCAGCAGCTTAGGGGCTTTGGAAGGACAAGAGACCCAGTACTTC. Protein: CASSLGALEGQETQYF.

Concerning this clonotype itself: A junction boundary mismatches the germline segment, possibly from a read error. The V and J genes are TRBV6-1 and TRBJ2-2; no reliable D call. The V gene's germline CDR1 is MNHNS and CDR2 SASEGT. The CDR3 length is 15 residues. DNA for the CDR3: TGTGCCAGCAGTGAAGGGTTGGGCGAGACCGAGGAGCTGTTTTTT. Encoded protein: CASSEGLGETEELFF.

As concerns this clonotype: Just one base apart from a much larger clone, this may be a read error. In this CDR3 the conserved last residue, phenylalanine or tryptophan, is missing, so a read error is likely. The V call is TRBV10-2, the J call TRBJ2-7; 7 bases line up with TRBD1. This CDR3 spans 15 amino acids. Trimming removed 0 bases from V and 2 bases from J; junction bases left unmatched: 4. From germline, CDR1 is WSHSY and CDR2 SAAADI. CDR3 sequence reads: CASSESKGAPYEQYL. The CDR3 DNA sequence: TGCGCCAGCAGTGAGTCCAAGGGGGCCCCCTACGAGCAGTACCTC.

Note on this clonotype: Given a much more abundant clone one base away, this may be a read error. The V and J genes are TRBV10-1 and TRBJ2-7; the D gene is possibly TRBD1 (7 bases). Trimming took 6 bases from V and 6 from J, leaving 18 bases between them. CDR1 is WNHNN, CDR2 SYGVQD, per germline (reference sequence). The CDR3 extends over 14 amino acids. CDR3: CASSPPRQGGEQYF. The DNA of the CDR3 is TGCGCCAGCAGCCCTCCGCGACAGGGAGGCGAGCAGTACTTC.

Concerning this clonotype itself: Germline is not matched at one junction end, which may reflect a read error. This rearrangement joins TRBV6-1 to TRBJ1-5; 12 bases agree with TRBD1. This CDR3 is built from 14 residues. The germline gives CDR1 MNHNS, CDR2 SASEGT. CDR3 sequence: CVTAGTGGNQPQHF. The CDR3 nucleotides read TGTGTCACGGCCGGGACAGGGGGCAATCAGCCCCAGCACTTT.

The chain recombines TRBV18 with TRBJ2-1, with 13 bases aligning to TRBD2. The CDR3 extends over 16 amino acids. Germline CDR1 and CDR2: KGHSH and LQKENI. The J segment lost 1 base and the V segment lost 6 bases, leaving 3 bases of the junction unmatched. CDR3 sequence reads: CASSGTSGVSYNEQFF. Written as DNA, the CDR3 is TGTGCCAGCTCTGGGACTAGCGGGGTATCCTACAATGAGCAGTTCTTC. The full variable domain, with the rest looked up from reference TRBV18 and TRBJ2-1, is NAGVMQNPRHLVRRRGQEARLRCSPMKGHSHVYWYRQLPEEGLKFMVYLQKENIIDESGMPKERFSAEFPKEGPSILRIQQVVRGDSAAYFCASSGTSGVSYNEQFFGPGTRLTVL.

This clonotype is a singleton in its sample. The final CDR3 position lacks the conserved phenylalanine or tryptophan, pointing to a likely read error. The chain joins TRBV6-4 to TRBJ2-3; 10 bases are shared with TRBD2. The germline CDR1 and CDR2 sequences are MRHNA and SNTAGT. This CDR3 contains 16 residues. CDR3 amino acids: CGSSDSTSGSTDTQYL. The CDR3 DNA follows: TGTGGCAGCAGTGACTCGACTAGCGGGAGCACAGATACGCAGTATTTG.

Comment on this clonotype: The missing conserved phenylalanine or tryptophan at the end of this CDR3 makes a read error likely. For the CDR3, the DNA is TGTGCCAGCAGCTTAGTGGTGCTAGCGGGAACCGGGGAACTGTTTTAT. Encoded protein: CASSLVVLAGTGELFY. The V gene is TRBV11-2, the J gene TRBJ2-2; 9 positions agree with TRBD2. Germline CDR1 and CDR2: SGHAT and FQNNGV. The CDR3 loop spans 16 amino acids.

This clonotype has a handful of counts. This sequence may be a read error, since a much larger clone differs from it by one base. The chain employs TRBV6-1 and TRBJ2-5; no clear D gene. Germline lookup yields CDR1 MNHNS and CDR2 SASEGT. CDR3 length: 14 amino acids. CDR3 in DNA: TGTGCCAGCAGCTTGGATTGGAAACAAGGGACCCAGTACTTC. Translation: CASSLDWKQGTQYF.

This clonotype appeared once. The germline gene is not matched at one end of the junction; a read error may be the cause. V and J are TRBV29-1 and TRBJ2-3; tentatively, D is TRBD1 or TRBD2 (6 bases each). The CDR3 runs 14 residues. Germline CDR1 SQVTM, CDR2 ANQGSEA. The CDR3 region is CSVAPGGDTYTQYF. The CDR3 nucleotides are TGCAGCGTCGCTCCTGGCGGGGACACATATACGCAATATTTT.

A remark on this clonotype: The missing conserved phenylalanine or tryptophan at the end of this CDR3 makes a read error likely. The chain uses TRBV11-2 and TRBJ1-2; D perhaps matches TRBD1 (5 bases). The CDR3 extends over 13 amino acids. Germline CDR1 is SGHAT and CDR2 is FQNNGV. DNA for the CDR3: TGTGCCAGTAGCTTAAAGGGGAACTATGGCTACACCTTA. This translates into CASSLKGNYGYTL.

Regarding this clonotype: Given a much more abundant clone one base away, this may be a read error. The chain has TRBV12-3 or TRBV12-4 and TRBJ2-1; 12 positions match TRBD2. This CDR3 is 15 amino acids long. In DNA, the CDR3 is TGTGTCAGCAGTCAGGGACTAGCGGGTTACAATGAGCAGTTCTTC. Amino acid sequence: CVSSQGLAGYNEQFF.

Regarding this clonotype: A junction end diverges from the germline sequence, so it may reflect a read error. The chain is built from TRBV11-2 and TRBJ2-1; 7 bases are a match to TRBD2. Germline assignment: CDR1 SGHAT and CDR2 FQNNGV. The CDR3 length is 16 residues. The DNA of the CDR3 is TGTGCCAGCAGCTCTGGGGGGGGGAGGCGCGACAATGAGCGGTTCTTC. Encoded protein: CASSSGGGRRDNERFF.

In this sample, this clonotype turned up a few times. The chain is built from TRBV11-2 and TRBJ2-1; D uncertain. The germline V and J ends were trimmed by 4 bases and 8 bases, with 15 bases remaining between them. From germline, CDR1 is SGHAT and CDR2 FQNNGV. This CDR3 comprises 14 residues. CDR3 nucleotides: TGTGCCAGCAGCTCCCTAGGAGTATACGATGAGCAGTTCTTC. Translated, it gives CASSSLGVYDEQFF.

The rearrangement uses TRBV9 and TRBJ2-3, with 9 bases that match TRBD2. The germline gives CDR1 SGDLS, CDR2 YYNGEE. CDR3 length: 17 residues. The J segment lost 0 bases and the V segment lost 0 bases, leaving 5 bases of the junction unmatched. For the CDR3, the DNA is TGTGCCAGCAGCGTAGAGGCGGGAGGGCCTAGCACAGATACGCAGTATTTT. Protein sequence: CASSVEAGGPSTDTQYF. Full variable domain (outside the CDR3, taken from reference TRBV9 and TRBJ2-3): DSGVTQTPKHLITATGQRVTLRCSPRSGDLSVYWYQQSLDQGLQFLIQYYNGEERAKGNILERFSAQQFPDLHSELNLSSLELGDSALYFCASSVEAGGPSTDTQYFGPGTRLTVL.

Concerning this clonotype itself: A much larger clone differs by one base, so this may be a read error. A read error is likely, as this CDR3 ends without the conserved phenylalanine or tryptophan. The J gene is TRBJ1-1, the V gene TRBV24-1, with 7 bases identical to TRBD1. The V gene's germline CDR1 is KGHDR and CDR2 SFDVKD. Trimming took 8 bases from V and 10 from J; bases not matched to a gene: 9. This CDR3 is 12 amino acids long. In DNA, the CDR3 is TGTGCCACCACCTCTGCAGGGGGGAGAGCTTTCCTT. Encoded protein: CATTSAGGRAFL.

This chain links TRBV11-2 with TRBJ2-1; TRBD1 or TRBD2 may be the D gene (5 bases each). The CDR3 spans 13 residues. Trimming shortened V by 6 bases and J by 8 bases, and 14 bases separated the two germline ends. Germline lookup yields CDR1 SGHAT and CDR2 FQNNGV. The CDR3 reads CASSVGVGHEQFF. CDR3 nucleotide sequence: TGTGCCAGCAGTGTAGGCGTGGGACATGAGCAGTTCTTC.